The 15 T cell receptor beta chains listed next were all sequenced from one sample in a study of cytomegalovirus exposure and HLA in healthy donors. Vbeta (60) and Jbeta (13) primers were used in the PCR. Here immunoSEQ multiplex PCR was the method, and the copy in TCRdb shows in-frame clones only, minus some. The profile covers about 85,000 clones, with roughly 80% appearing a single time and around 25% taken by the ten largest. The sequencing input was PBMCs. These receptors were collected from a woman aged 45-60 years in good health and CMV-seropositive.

The CDR3 DNA is TGTGCCAGCAGTGAAGGGCCCCGGGTCGACACCTTC. Translating it yields CASSEGPRVDTF. The chain links TRBV6-1 to TRBJ1-2; D unresolved. The germline V and J ends were trimmed by 1 base and 12 bases, with 12 bases remaining between them. CDR1 is MNHNS and CDR2 is SASEGT in the germline V gene. The CDR3 has 12 residues.

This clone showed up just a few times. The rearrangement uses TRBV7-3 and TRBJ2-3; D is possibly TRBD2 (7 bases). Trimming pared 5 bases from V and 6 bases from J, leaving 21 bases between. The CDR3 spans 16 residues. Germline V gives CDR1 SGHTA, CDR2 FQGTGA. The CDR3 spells CASSRGGAMVWDTQYF. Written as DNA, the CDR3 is TGTGCCAGCAGCCGCGGGGGCGCGATGGTTTGGGATACGCAGTATTTT.

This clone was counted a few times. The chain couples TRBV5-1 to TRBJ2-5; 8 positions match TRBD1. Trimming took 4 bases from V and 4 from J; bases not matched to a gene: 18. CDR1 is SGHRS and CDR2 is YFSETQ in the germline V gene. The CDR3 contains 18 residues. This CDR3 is CASSLSPSGGWGRETQYF. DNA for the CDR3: TGCGCCAGCAGCCTTTCCCCCTCAGGGGGCTGGGGGCGAGAGACCCAGTACTTC. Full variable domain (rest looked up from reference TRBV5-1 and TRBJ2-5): KAGVTQTPRYLIKTRGQQVTLSCSPISGHRSVSWYQQTPGQGLQFLFEYFSETQRNKGNFPGRFSGRQFSNSRSEMNVSTLELGDSALYLCASSLSPSGGWGRETQYFGPGTRLLVL.

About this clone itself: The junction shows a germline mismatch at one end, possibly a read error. The CDR3 protein is CASSLVPDTGELFF. For the CDR3, the DNA is TGTGCTAGCAGCTTAGTTCCAGACACCGGGGAGCTGTTTTTT. The rearrangement uses TRBV7-7 and TRBJ2-2; D unresolved. The CDR3 runs to 14 residues. Germline V gives CDR1 SSHAT, CDR2 FNYEAQ (reference sequence).

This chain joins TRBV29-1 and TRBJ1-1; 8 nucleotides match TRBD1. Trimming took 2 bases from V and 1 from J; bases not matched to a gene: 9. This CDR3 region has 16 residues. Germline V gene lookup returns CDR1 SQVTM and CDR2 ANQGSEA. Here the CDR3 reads CSVEWQGAGENTEAFF. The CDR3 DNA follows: TGCAGCGTTGAATGGCAGGGGGCCGGAGAGAACACTGAAGCTTTCTTT.

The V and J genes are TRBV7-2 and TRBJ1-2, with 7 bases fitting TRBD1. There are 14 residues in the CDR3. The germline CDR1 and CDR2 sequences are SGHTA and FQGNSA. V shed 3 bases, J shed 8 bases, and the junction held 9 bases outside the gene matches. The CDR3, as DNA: TGTGCCAGCAGCTTCCGGAGGGGGCGAGGGGGCTACACCTTC. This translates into CASSFRRGRGGYTF.

DNA of the CDR3: TGCGCCAGCAGCCAAGCATTCATCTTTTCGGGGATTCAGCCCCAGCATTTT. Translation gives CASSQAFIFSGIQPQHF. The V gene is TRBV4-1, the J gene TRBJ1-5; D is unresolved. The CDR3 is 17 residues long. Trimming took 1 base from V and 6 from J, leaving 19 bases between them. Germline CDR1 reads MGHRA; CDR2 reads YSYEKL.

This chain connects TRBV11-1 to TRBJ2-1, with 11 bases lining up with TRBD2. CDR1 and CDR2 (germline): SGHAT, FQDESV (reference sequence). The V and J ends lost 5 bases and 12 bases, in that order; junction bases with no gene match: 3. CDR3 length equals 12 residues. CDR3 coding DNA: TGTGCCAGCAGCGGGGGACTAGCGGCGCAGTTCTTC. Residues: CASSGGLAAQFF.

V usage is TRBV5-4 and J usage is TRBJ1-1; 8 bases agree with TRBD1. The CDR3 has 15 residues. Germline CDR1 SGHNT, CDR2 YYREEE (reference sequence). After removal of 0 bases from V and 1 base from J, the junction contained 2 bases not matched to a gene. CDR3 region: CASSLEGTGNTEAFF. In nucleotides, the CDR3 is TGTGCCAGCAGCTTGGAAGGGACAGGGAACACTGAAGCTTTCTTT. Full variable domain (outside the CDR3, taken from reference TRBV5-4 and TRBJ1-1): ETGVTQSPTHLIKTRGQQVTLRCSSQSGHNTVSWYQQALGQGPQFIFQYYREEENGRGNFPPRFSGLQFPNYSSELNVNALELDDSALYLCASSLEGTGNTEAFFGQGTRLTVV.

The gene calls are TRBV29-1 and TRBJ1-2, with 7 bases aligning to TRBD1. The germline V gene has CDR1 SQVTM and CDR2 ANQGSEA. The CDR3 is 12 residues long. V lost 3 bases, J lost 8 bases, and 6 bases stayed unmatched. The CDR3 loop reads CSVDETGNGYTF. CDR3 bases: TGCAGCGTTGACGAGACAGGGAACGGCTACACCTTC.

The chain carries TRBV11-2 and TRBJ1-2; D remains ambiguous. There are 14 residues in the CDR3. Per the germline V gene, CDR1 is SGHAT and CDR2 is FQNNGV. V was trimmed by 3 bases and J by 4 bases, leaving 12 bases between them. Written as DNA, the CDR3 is TGTGCCAGCAGCTTCGGCGAGGGATTCTATGGCTACACCTTC. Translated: CASSFGEGFYGYTF.

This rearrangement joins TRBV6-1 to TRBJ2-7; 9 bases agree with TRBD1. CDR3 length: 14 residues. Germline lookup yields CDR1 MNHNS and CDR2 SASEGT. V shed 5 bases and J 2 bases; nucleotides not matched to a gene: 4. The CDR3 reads CASSRDRDAYEQYF. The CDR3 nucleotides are TGTGCCAGCAGTCGGGACAGGGATGCCTACGAGCAGTACTTC.

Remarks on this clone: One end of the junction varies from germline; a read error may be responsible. The CDR3 reads CSSSARDRGYNEQFF. CDR3 DNA: TGTTCCAGCAGCGCCCGGGACAGGGGCTACAATGAGCAGTTCTTC. This chain links TRBV7-9 with TRBJ2-1; 10 bases are shared with TRBD1. Germline assignment: CDR1 SEHNR and CDR2 FQNEAQ (reference sequence). The CDR3 length is 15 residues.

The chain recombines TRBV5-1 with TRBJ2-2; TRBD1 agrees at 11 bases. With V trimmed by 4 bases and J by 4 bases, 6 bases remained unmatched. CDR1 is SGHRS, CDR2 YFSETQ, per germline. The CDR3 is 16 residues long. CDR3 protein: CASSPRTGGITGELFF. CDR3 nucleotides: TGCGCCAGCAGCCCGAGGACAGGGGGCATCACCGGGGAGCTGTTTTTT. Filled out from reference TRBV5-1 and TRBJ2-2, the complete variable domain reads KAGVTQTPRYLIKTRGQQVTLSCSPISGHRSVSWYQQTPGQGLQFLFEYFSETQRNKGNFPGRFSGRQFSNSRSEMNVSTLELGDSALYLCASSPRTGGITGELFFGEGSRLTVL.

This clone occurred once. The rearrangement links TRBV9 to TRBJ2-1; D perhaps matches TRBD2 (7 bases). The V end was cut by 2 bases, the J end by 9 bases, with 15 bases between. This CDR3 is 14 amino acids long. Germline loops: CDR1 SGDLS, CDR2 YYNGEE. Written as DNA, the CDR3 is TGTGCCAGCAGCGTTGAGGGGGGGCCTGTTGAGCAGTTCTTC. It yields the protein CASSVEGGPVEQFF.